A selection of T cell receptor beta chains follows, all from one sample in a study of blood T cell repertoires in COVID-19. TCRdb's table, derived via immunoSEQ multiplex PCR, lists solely in-frame clones and lacks some. The sample records 450,000 to 500,000 clones, roughly 88% being singletons. Source material: peripheral blood. The receptors were gathered from a human donor in a cohort sampled during active COVID-19. Both conserved end residues are part of each CDR3. The D gene is left open where the match is weak. Not all rows give a size; the values are once, few, many and, for expanded clones, a class.

.,TRBD1,TRBV5-1,TRBJ2-3,TGCGCCAGCAGCTTGTTACAGGGGGAGACAGATACGCAGTATTTT,CASSLLQGETDTQYF
.,.,TRBV5-1,TRBJ2-1,TGCGCCAGCAGCTTACTCTCTAGCTCCAATGAGCAGTTCTTC,CASSLLSSSNEQFF
.,.,TRBV14,TRBJ1-2,TGTGCCAGCAGCCACGATCTGGGGCCGCGGAGTGGCTACACCTTC,CASSHDLGPRSGYTF
.,TRBD2,TRBV11-3,TRBJ2-3,TGTGCCAGCAGCTTAGGCCCCAGCGGGACTGGCACAGATACGCAGTATTTT,CASSLGPSGTGTDTQYF
.,.,TRBV24-1,TRBJ2-1,TGTGCCACCAGTGATCCCTCTGGTGGAGTGGTCGAGCAGTTCTTC,CATSDPSGGVVEQFF
.,TRBD2,TRBV2,TRBJ2-1,TGTGCCAGTCTAGCGGGAGGGACGGATGAGCAGTTCTTC,CASLAGGTDEQFF
.,.,TRBV18,TRBJ1-3,TGTGCCAGCTCACCCTCGGGGAGCCTACCCATATATTTT,CASSPSGSLPIYF
.,.,TRBV19,TRBJ2-1,TGTGCCAGTAGTAACGTAGCGGAGTACAATGAGCAGTTCTTC,CASSNVAEYNEQFF
.,TRBD1,TRBV25-1,TRBJ1-6,TGTGCCAGCAGTGAAAGGGGGACAGGGAAAGGCGATAATTCACCCCTCCACTTT,CASSERGTGKGDNSPLHF
.,TRBD1,TRBV5-1,TRBJ1-2,TGCGCCAGCAGCCTGACAGGGACCTATGGCTACACCTTC,CASSLTGTYGYTF
.,TRBD2,TRBV11-2,TRBJ2-7,TGTGCCAGCAGCTTAAAGGGAGGGTACTACGAGCAGTACTTC,CASSLKGGYYEQYF
.,TRBD2,TRBV5-6,TRBJ2-7,TGTGCCAGCAGCTCGGGACTAGCAGCCTACGAGCAGTACTTC,CASSSGLAAYEQYF
.,.,TRBV19,TRBJ2-2,TGTGCCAGTAGTTTTAGCGGGAACACCGGGGAGCTGTTTTTT,CASSFSGNTGELFF
.,TRBD1,TRBV6-5,TRBJ2-1,TGTGCCAGCAGGCAGGGGGCTGGGTACAATGAGCAGTTCTTC,CASRQGAGYNEQFF
.,TRBD2,TRBV7-9,TRBJ2-1,TGTGCCAGCAGCTTAGAGGTGGGAGGGCGGCCCAATGAGCAGTTCTTC,CASSLEVGGRPNEQFF
once,TRBD2,TRBV3-1/TRBV3-2,TRBJ2-2,TGTGCCAGCAGCCAAGGAGGACTAGCGGGAGATCTCGGGGAGCTGTTTTTT,CASSQGGLAGDLGELFF
few,.,TRBV6-5,TRBJ2-2,TGTGCCAGCAGCCCCGACAGGCCGAACACCGGGGAGCTGTTTTTT,CASSPDRPNTGELFF
.,TRBD1,TRBV11-2,TRBJ2-1,TGTGCCAGCAGCTTTCCGGGACAGGGGAACAATGAGCAGTTCTTC,CASSFPGQGNNEQFF